Below, 22 T cell receptor beta chains from the same sample are listed, as sequenced in a study of CD8+CD57+ T cells in acquired aplastic anemia (dated by TCRdb to the late 2010s). The instrument given in TCRdb is Illumina HiSeq 2000. TCR beta VDJ combination and CDR3 sequence profiling used genomic DNA as the template. TCRdb trimmed public reads at Q25 via fastp, called clones via MiXCR and kept in-frame beta chains. Rows are unified per CDR3 protein, each entry keeping the most common DNA and genes. The sample includes under 250,000 distinct CDR3 sequences, with around 45% observed a single time. The ten largest make up 7.8% of the sample. Expansion of CD8+CD57+ cells had been shown by flow cytometry in the patients chosen for sequencing. Specimen: sorted CD4+, CD8+, or CD8+CD57+ T cells (not recorded which) from PBMCs. All receptors come from a human donor with aplastic anemia.

The rearrangement joins TRBV6-5 to TRBJ2-1; 8 nucleotides align to TRBD1. Germline V lookup: CDR1 MNHEY, CDR2 SVGAGI. V lost 0 bases to trimming and J lost 9 bases; unmatched junction nucleotides: 10. The CDR3 loop spans 16 amino acids. DNA for the CDR3: TGTGCCAGCAGTTACTCAATCGGGACAGGATTTGTTGAGCAGTTCTTC. Amino acid sequence: CASSYSIGTGFVEQFF.

As concerns this clonotype: The CDR3 does not end in the conserved phenylalanine or tryptophan, so this is likely a read error. The chain has TRBV25-1 and TRBJ1-1; D possibly corresponds to TRBD1 (6 bases). V lost 2 bases, J lost 3 bases, and 13 bases lay in between. The V gene's germline CDR1 is MGHDK and CDR2 SYGVNS. The CDR3 runs 15 residues. DNA for the CDR3: TGTGCCAGCAGTGAAAGTGGGGAGGGGGACACTGAAGCTTTCTCT. Amino acid sequence: CASSESGEGDTEAFS.

This chain uses TRBV24-1 with TRBJ1-1; D gene ambiguous. The germline V and J ends were trimmed by 11 bases and 3 bases, with 21 bases remaining between them. The V gene's germline CDR1 is KGHDR and CDR2 SFDVKD. CDR3 length: 15 amino acids. CDR3 loop: CASKLKESWDTEAFF. The CDR3 nucleotides are TGTGCCAGCAAACTAAAGGAGAGCTGGGACACTGAAGCTTTCTTT.

The gene calls are TRBV5-1 and TRBJ2-3; 11 positions match TRBD1. The CDR3 spans 16 residues. Germline CDR1 is SGHRS and CDR2 is YFSETQ. Trimming took 0 bases from V and 5 from J; bases not matched to a gene: 5. The CDR3 sequence: CASSLEDRGLGDTQYF. DNA for the CDR3: TGCGCCAGCAGCTTGGAGGACAGGGGGCTTGGAGATACGCAGTATTTT.

The rearrangement uses TRBV7-9 and TRBJ2-7; 7 nucleotides match TRBD1. The CDR3 extends over 10 amino acids. Germline CDR1 is SEHNR and CDR2 is FQNEAQ (reference sequence). CDR3 amino acids: CASSLGDSEV. The CDR3 region has the DNA TGTGCCAGCAGCTTAGGGGACAGTGAAGTC.

The chain couples TRBV20-1 to TRBJ1-2; the match to TRBD1 covers 8 bases. The CDR3 is 14 residues long. CDR1 is DFQATT and CDR2 is SNEGSKA in the germline V gene (reference sequence). The V and J ends lost 6 bases and 1 base, in that order; junction bases with no gene match: 7. This CDR3 reads CSAKTGGSNYGYTF. The CDR3 DNA reads TGCAGTGCCAAAACAGGGGGTAGTAACTATGGCTACACCTTC.

This clonotype was counted ten times or more. The chain couples TRBV20-1 to TRBJ2-7; 7 bases are a match to TRBD1. Germline CDR1 and CDR2: DFQATT and SNEGSKA (reference sequence). The length of the CDR3 is 15 residues. V was clipped by 4 bases and J by 1 base; unmatched bases: 10. The CDR3 reads CSATDRTGPSYEQYF. The CDR3 DNA follows: TGCAGTGCTACTGACAGGACAGGTCCTTCCTACGAGCAGTACTTC.

This clonotype was detected a few times. The CDR3 sequence: CATSRGREQFF. For the CDR3, the DNA is TGTGCCACCAGCAGAGGACGCGAGCAGTTCTTC. The chain combines TRBV15 with TRBJ2-1; no firm D call. CDR3 size: 11 residues. CDR1 is LNHNV, CDR2 YYDKDF, per germline (reference sequence). Trimming left V 1 base short and J 10 bases short, with 5 bases between.

The chain is built from TRBV2 and TRBJ1-6; no clear D. V was trimmed by 3 bases and J by 7 bases, leaving 10 bases between them. This CDR3 comprises 14 residues. Germline V lookup: CDR1 SNHLY, CDR2 FYNNEI. The CDR3: CASSEGGGNSPLHF. The CDR3, as DNA: TGTGCCAGCAGTGAGGGAGGAGGGAATTCACCCCTCCACTTT.

The CDR3 is CASSLGLGGFF. As DNA, the CDR3 is TGTGCCAGCAGCTTAGGACTGGGGGGTTTCTTT. This sequence joins TRBV7-3 and TRBJ1-1, with D maybe TRBD1 (5 bases). Germline CDR1 reads SGHTA; CDR2 reads FQGTGA. V was pared by 2 bases and J by 13 bases, with 11 bases between. The CDR3 runs 11 residues.

CDR3 nucleotide sequence: TGTGCCAGCGAGGACAGGGGTTTCTCCTACGAGCAGTACTTC. The encoded protein is CASEDRGFSYEQYF. This chain uses TRBV27 with TRBJ2-7, with 9 bases that match TRBD1. CDR3 length equals 14 residues. The V gene's germline CDR1 is MNHEY and CDR2 SMNVEV (reference sequence). The J segment lost 0 bases and the V segment lost 8 bases, leaving 5 bases of the junction unmatched.

The chain uses TRBV14 and TRBJ1-6; D not resolved. This CDR3 comprises 13 residues. Germline CDR1 SGHDN, CDR2 FVKESK. V lost 7 bases, J lost 7 bases, and 11 bases lay in between. The CDR3 DNA sequence: TGTGCCAGCAAGAGGGTATGGAATTCACCCCTCCACTTT. Encoded protein: CASKRVWNSPLHF.

The rearrangement joins TRBV20-1 to TRBJ1-1; D gene uncertain. V lost 0 bases to trimming and J lost 0 bases, with 11 bases between them. The length of the CDR3 is 15 residues. Looked up from germline, CDR1 is DFQATT and CDR2 is SNEGSKA (reference sequence). This CDR3 reads CSARDIRGLNTEAFF. The CDR3 DNA is TGCAGTGCTAGAGATATCAGAGGTTTGAACACTGAAGCTTTCTTT.

This clonotype has at least ten counts. The chain's CDR3 is CASSLGQGLTGANVLTF. The CDR3, as DNA: TGTGCCAGTAGCCTGGGACAGGGGTTGACTGGGGCCAACGTCCTGACTTTC. V usage is TRBV19 and J usage is TRBJ2-6; TRBD1 agrees at 10 bases. CDR1 is LNHDA, CDR2 SQIVND, per germline (reference sequence). The length of the CDR3 is 17 residues. V was pared by 6 bases and J by 2 bases, with 7 bases of the junction left unmatched.

About this clonotype: Just one base apart from a much larger clone, this may be a read error. In this CDR3 the conserved last residue, phenylalanine or tryptophan, is missing, so a read error is likely. V gene TRBV6-1 combines with J gene TRBJ1-1; TRBD1 matches at 9 bases. The CDR3 has 13 amino acids. V lost 5 bases to trimming and J lost 5 bases; unmatched junction nucleotides: 3. Looked up from germline, CDR1 is MNHNS and CDR2 is SASEGT. CDR3 sequence (DNA): TGTGCCAGCAGTTCGGACAGGGGTACTGAAGCTTTCCTT. Encoded protein: CASSSDRGTEAFL.

There are many counts of this clonotype. The V and J genes are TRBV27 and TRBJ2-3, with a weak D call TRBD2 (5 bases). V dropped 5 bases and J dropped 1 base, with 13 bases sitting between them. This CDR3 has 15 amino acids. Germline loops: CDR1 MNHEY, CDR2 SMNVEV (reference sequence). The CDR3 sequence is CASSPPPRGTDTQYF. The CDR3 region has the DNA TGTGCCAGCAGTCCGCCCCCGAGGGGCACAGATACGCAGTATTTT.

The chain recombines TRBV9 with TRBJ2-7; D gene unclear. The germline gives CDR1 SGDLS, CDR2 YYNGEE. V lost 0 bases and J 2 bases, leaving 9 bases between the germline ends. The CDR3 runs 14 residues. CDR3 protein: CASSVDGVTYEQYF. CDR3 nucleotide sequence: TGTGCCAGCAGCGTAGATGGGGTTACCTACGAGCAGTACTTC.

V usage is TRBV19 and J usage is TRBJ1-5; D not resolved. CDR3 length equals 12 residues. Germline V gives CDR1 LNHDA, CDR2 SQIVND (reference sequence). The V end lost 0 bases, the J end lost 5 bases, and 2 bases lay between the germline ends. The CDR3 loop is CASSIEYQPQHF. CDR3 DNA: TGTGCCAGTAGTATAGAGTATCAGCCCCAGCATTTT. Filled out from reference TRBV19 and TRBJ1-5, the complete variable domain reads DGGITQSPKYLFRKEGQNVTLSCEQNLNHDAMYWYRQDPGQGLRLIYYSQIVNDFQKGDIAEGYSVSREKKESFPLTVTSAQKNPTAFYLCASSIEYQPQHFGDGTRLSIL.

The chain carries TRBV9 and TRBJ1-1; 7 nucleotides line up with TRBD1. J was trimmed by 4 bases and V by 7 bases; bases with no gene match: 16. CDR1 SGDLS and CDR2 YYNGEE come from the germline V gene. This CDR3 has 16 residues. CDR3 residues: CASSPATGFLITEAFF. The CDR3 bases are TGTGCCAGCTCACCCGCGACAGGGTTCTTGATCACTGAAGCTTTCTTT.

The chain uses TRBV9 and TRBJ2-7, with 11 bases lining up with TRBD1. The CDR3 runs 13 residues. Germline values: CDR1 SGDLS, CDR2 YYNGEE. Trimming at V came to 10 bases and at J to 5 bases, leaving 8 bases not matched to a gene. CDR3 region: CAQSGQGVHEQYF. CDR3 nucleotide sequence: TGTGCCCAATCGGGACAGGGGGTCCACGAGCAGTACTTC.

This chain links TRBV5-1 with TRBJ2-4, with TRBD1 matching 10 bases. This CDR3 region has 17 residues. The ends lost 0 bases at V and 8 bases at J; junction bases unmatched: 11. Germline loops: CDR1 SGHRS, CDR2 YFSETQ. CDR3 residues: CASSLGLGQGRLYIQYF. CDR3 nucleotides: TGCGCCAGCAGCTTGGGATTGGGACAGGGGAGGTTGTACATTCAGTACTTC.

This clonotype was found many times. The chain links TRBV9 to TRBJ2-1; the match to TRBD2 covers 9 bases. Looked up from germline, CDR1 is SGDLS and CDR2 is YYNGEE. The CDR3 totals 16 residues. The trim removed 0 bases at V and 10 bases at J, leaving 11 bases unmatched. The CDR3 nucleotides read TGTGCCAGCAGCGTAGACTGGCGGGGGGGCCGTGAGGAGCAGTTCTTC. As protein: CASSVDWRGGREEQFF.